Shown below are 22 T cell receptor beta chains from a single sample sequenced in a study of shared clonotypes between healthy human individuals (dated by TCRdb to the early 2020s). Libraries were built with the immunoSEQ multiplex PCR assay. TCRdb stores this immuneACCESS table with in-frame sequences only. Part of the clones is absent; in the studies checked, under half of the shortfall reflects unresolved V genes, and no reason is known for the rest. The sample table lists approximately 1,000,000 clones, roughly 80% of them with a count of one. The ten top clones hold approximately 0.95% of the sample. Sequences were obtained from memory CD4+ T cells from PBMCs. The sample's cell subset or site, from its label and the paper: CD45RA-negative fraction. These receptors all come from a man aged 18 to 30 in good health. Some clones in this sample may be carry-over from other donors' samples.

This clone was seen only a few times. The chain is built from TRBV28 and TRBJ1-4; 9 positions agree with TRBD1. CDR3 size: 17 residues. With V trimmed by 4 bases and J by 4 bases, 10 bases remained unmatched. Germline CDR1 reads MDHEN; CDR2 reads SYDVKM. The CDR3 is CASSSHTRQGGNEKLFF. The CDR3 coding sequence is TGTGCCAGCAGTTCCCACACTCGACAGGGGGGTAATGAAAAACTGTTTTTT.

Ten or more counts support this clone. The chain combines TRBV18 with TRBJ1-2; D is possibly TRBD1 (5 bases). Germline lookup yields CDR1 KGHSH and CDR2 LQKENI. V dropped 0 bases and J dropped 4 bases, with 18 bases sitting between them. This CDR3 spans 17 amino acids. In DNA, the CDR3 is TGTGCCAGCTCACCACCGTCACTTGGACGGGGCCCCTATGGCTACACCTTC. This gives the protein CASSPPSLGRGPYGYTF.

This clone is a singleton in its sample. The genes are TRBV5-1 and TRBJ2-5; no clear D. In germline, CDR1 is SGHRS, CDR2 YFSETQ. The CDR3 totals 13 residues. V was shortened by 4 bases and J by 0 bases, with 7 bases between the two germline ends. The CDR3 sequence: CASSPYNQETQYF. CDR3 coding DNA: TGCGCCAGCAGCCCATACAACCAAGAGACCCAGTACTTC.

This chain connects TRBV2 to TRBJ2-5; 7 nucleotides match TRBD2. The CDR3 has 20 residues. From germline, CDR1 is SNHLY and CDR2 FYNNEI. Trimming took 2 bases from V and 5 from J; bases not matched to a gene: 23. The CDR3 spells CASSEWRLAVTQSPLETQYF. The CDR3 DNA reads as TGTGCCAGCAGTGAATGGAGACTAGCTGTAACTCAATCCCCCCTGGAGACCCAGTACTTC.

The V gene is TRBV7-9, the J gene TRBJ2-2; D remains ambiguous. This CDR3 contains 15 residues. Trimming pared 1 base from V and 3 bases from J, leaving 9 bases between. CDR1 SEHNR and CDR2 FQNEAQ come from the germline V gene (reference sequence). Here the CDR3 reads CASSLGIWDTGELFF. The CDR3 DNA is TGTGCCAGCAGCTTAGGGATCTGGGACACCGGGGAGCTGTTTTTT.

The DNA of the CDR3 is TGTGCCAGCAGTTTATCGCCACCGGGACAGGGCTCCTACGAGCAGTACTTC. Translated, it gives CASSLSPPGQGSYEQYF. This sequence joins TRBV28 and TRBJ2-7; 9 nucleotides line up with TRBD1. V trimming: 1 base; J trimming: 0 bases; junction bases outside the gene matches: 7. Germline assignment: CDR1 MDHEN and CDR2 SYDVKM. The CDR3 extends over 17 amino acids.

Comment on this clone: The same CDR3 arises from other DNA sequences in this sample as well. This chain joins TRBV7-2 and TRBJ2-1; D remains unclear. Germline V lookup: CDR1 SGHTA, CDR2 FQGNSA. The CDR3 spans 13 residues. V gave up 2 bases and J gave up 5 bases, with 7 bases separating them. The CDR3 DNA follows: TGTGCCAGCAGCTTATCTAGAGACAATGAGCAGTTCTTC. It yields the protein CASSLSRDNEQFF.

A word on this clone: This sequence may be a read error, since a much larger clone differs from it by one base. This sample includes further DNA sequences coding for the same CDR3. The chain recombines TRBV29-1 with TRBJ2-5; the match to TRBD1 covers 7 bases. Per germline, CDR1 SQVTM and CDR2 ANQGSEA. The V and J ends lost 4 bases and 5 bases, in that order; junction bases with no gene match: 13. This CDR3 has 15 residues. As DNA, the CDR3 is TGCAGCGTTGGCCCCCATGACAGGGTTGGGGAGACCCAGTACTTC. As protein: CSVGPHDRVGETQYF.

J is TRBJ1-6 and V is TRBV18; no firm D call. The CDR3 is 17 amino acids. V was trimmed by 3 bases and J by 6 bases, leaving 18 bases between them. Germline CDR1 and CDR2: KGHSH and LQKENI. The CDR3 protein is CASSPNLPGWSNSPLHF. The CDR3 bases are TGTGCCAGCTCACCCAACCTGCCGGGCTGGAGTAATTCACCCCTCCACTTT.

V and J are TRBV7-9 and TRBJ2-5; D not resolved. The germline V gene has CDR1 SEHNR and CDR2 FQNEAQ (reference sequence). V lost 6 bases and J 5 bases, leaving 13 bases between the germline ends. The length of the CDR3 is 13 residues. The CDR3 DNA is TGTGCCAGCAGTGGTCGTGTGGGCGAGACCCAGTACTTC. Its protein product is CASSGRVGETQYF.

V usage is TRBV7-2 and J usage is TRBJ2-4; 7 bases agree with TRBD2. J was trimmed by 1 base and V by 5 bases; bases with no gene match: 8. This CDR3 is 16 amino acids long. CDR1 and CDR2 (germline): SGHTA, FQGNSA. The CDR3 region has the DNA TGTGCCAGCAGCCGAACTAGCGATCCGGCCAAAAACATTCAGTACTTC. Residues: CASSRTSDPAKNIQYF.

CDR3 nucleotide sequence: TGCGCCAGCAGCAATACCGGGACAGGGGGTTACGAGCAGTACTTC. Translated: CASSNTGTGGYEQYF. V is TRBV5-1 and J is TRBJ2-7; TRBD1 agrees at 11 bases. The CDR3 runs to 15 residues. Per germline, CDR1 SGHRS and CDR2 YFSETQ. After removal of 4 bases from V and 4 bases from J, the junction contained 7 bases not matched to a gene.

The chain joins TRBV5-4 to TRBJ2-1; 9 nucleotides line up with TRBD1. The V gene's germline CDR1 is SGHNT and CDR2 YYREEE (reference sequence). CDR3 length equals 13 residues. V trimming: 5 bases; J trimming: 8 bases; junction bases outside the gene matches: 5. Here the CDR3 DNA reads TGTGCCAGCAGTCCTACAGGGGGCGATGAGCAGTTCTTC. Protein: CASSPTGGDEQFF.

The table lists this clone with a count of one. In the same sample, other DNA sequences code for this CDR3. This chain connects TRBV5-1 to TRBJ2-3; D is uncertain. With 0 bases removed from V and 0 bases from J, the gap between germline ends came to 8 bases. Germline V gene sequence: CDR1 SGHRS, CDR2 YFSETQ. The CDR3 contains 15 residues. The CDR3 DNA reads TGCGCCAGCAGCTTGGACGGGCGTAGCACAGATACGCAGTATTTT. It yields the protein CASSLDGRSTDTQYF.

Details on this clone: Different DNA sequences within this sample yield the same CDR3. This sequence joins TRBV28 and TRBJ2-7; D may be TRBD1 (6 bases). The V end lost 6 bases, the J end lost 2 bases, and 8 bases lay between the germline ends. This CDR3 has 12 residues. Germline V gene lookup returns CDR1 MDHEN and CDR2 SYDVKM. Here the CDR3 DNA reads TGTGCCAGCAGACAGGGCGCCTACGAGCAGTACTTC. Protein: CASRQGAYEQYF.

The gene calls are TRBV7-6 and TRBJ2-5, with 7 nucleotides matching TRBD1. The CDR3 runs 15 residues. Trimming removed 4 bases from V and 5 bases from J; junction bases left unmatched: 10. Germline-derived CDR1 and CDR2 are SGHVS and FNYEAQ. The CDR3, as DNA: TGTGCCAGCAGCTCCCGGACAGGTGCCACGGAGACCCAGTACTTC. It specifies CASSSRTGATETQYF.

V is TRBV4-1 and J is TRBJ2-3; 8 positions match TRBD1. This CDR3 has 13 amino acids. Germline CDR1 is MGHRA and CDR2 is YSYEKL. The V segment lost 5 bases and the J segment 6 bases; nucleotides outside the gene matches: 4. The CDR3 nucleotides read TGCGCCAGCAGCGTAAGGACAGGGGATACGCAGTATTTT. Amino acids: CASSVRTGDTQYF.

The chain links TRBV6-4 to TRBJ2-1, with 7 positions matching TRBD2. V dropped 6 bases and J dropped 1; count of bases not matched to a gene: 12. The CDR3 is 17 amino acids. CDR1 is MRHNA, CDR2 SNTAGT, per germline. The CDR3 DNA sequence: TGTGCCAGCAGCCGGACGGGGCGGGAGAGATCCTACAATGAGCAGTTCTTC. Its protein product is CASSRTGRERSYNEQFF.

The chain uses TRBV7-2 and TRBJ2-1; no clear D gene. The V end lost 2 bases, the J end lost 3 bases, and 8 bases lay between the germline ends. CDR3 size: 14 residues. Germline V gene data show CDR1 as SGHTA and CDR2 as FQGNSA. The CDR3 bases are TGTGCCAGCAGCTTATCGCAATACTACAATGAGCAGTTCTTC. Translation: CASSLSQYYNEQFF. The entire variable domain, with the rest obtained from reference TRBV7-2 and TRBJ2-1, is as follows: GAGVSQSPSNKVTEKGKDVELRCDPISGHTALYWYRQSLGQGLEFLIYFQGNSAPDKSGLPSDRFSAERTGGSVSTLTIQRTQQEDSAVYLCASSLSQYYNEQFFGPGTRLTVL.

V usage is TRBV10-3 and J usage is TRBJ1-5; a possible D gene is TRBD1 (6 bases). V was pared by 6 bases and J by 4 bases, with 16 bases between. The CDR3 contains 15 residues. CDR1 and CDR2 from the germline V gene are ENHRY and SYGVKD. The CDR3 region is CAIREGHAFNQPQHF. As DNA, the CDR3 is TGTGCCATCAGAGAGGGACACGCCTTTAATCAGCCCCAGCATTTT.

This clone was observed a handful of times. This chain joins TRBV9 and TRBJ2-3; the D gene is possibly TRBD2 (7 bases). Per the germline V gene, CDR1 is SGDLS and CDR2 is YYNGEE. V was pared by 0 bases and J by 2 bases, with 13 bases between. CDR3 length equals 16 residues. The CDR3 spells CASSVEGRGTTDTQYF. DNA of the CDR3: TGTGCCAGCAGCGTAGAGGGGAGGGGGACCACAGATACGCAGTATTTT.

The sample holds one count of this clone. This chain connects TRBV19 to TRBJ2-7; 8 nucleotides agree with TRBD1. Germline values: CDR1 LNHDA, CDR2 SQIVND (reference sequence). V was clipped by 5 bases and J by 2 bases; unmatched bases: 2. The CDR3 covers 13 residues. The CDR3 loop reads CASSYRGTYEQYF. The CDR3 coding sequence is TGTGCCAGTAGTTACAGGGGGACCTACGAGCAGTACTTC.